The TCR beta chain under discussion was sequenced for a study of T cell repertoires in cytomegalovirus infection. The CDR3 runs 15 residues. Looked up from germline, CDR1 is SGHRS and CDR2 is YFSETQ. After removal of 3 bases from V and 7 bases from J, the junction contained 5 bases not matched to a gene. TCRdb itself ran the reads through MiXCR, one entry per CDR3 protein. Of hundreds of thousands of distinct CDR3 sequences in the sample, roughly a sixth were seen once. This clonotype was seen only a few times. The TCR originated in a human donor in good health (CMV status not recorded). Some clones in this sample may be carry-over from other donors' samples. Sample: PBMCs. V gene TRBV5-1 combines with J gene TRBJ2-1, with 12 bases identical to TRBD2. CDR3 sequence (DNA): TGCGCCAGCAGCTCTGCTAGCGGGGGGGGGAATGAGCAGTTCTTC. It specifies CASSSASGGGNEQFF.